The 16 T cell receptor beta chains in this list originate from one sample, sequenced in a study of blood T cell repertoires in COVID-19. Some clones are missing from TCRdb's copy, which holds only in-frame ones; the method was immunoSEQ multiplex PCR. The repertoire consists of 88,000 or so clones, with about 86% occurring once and the leading ten covering about 7.7%. Sequenced: peripheral blood. All receptors derive from a man between 60 and 70 years old with acute or convalescent COVID-19.

The chain combines TRBV2 with TRBJ1-4; 9 bases align to TRBD1. With 5 bases clipped from V and 8 bases from J, the junction kept 18 bases outside the gene matches. The germline V gene encodes CDR1 SNHLY and CDR2 FYNNEI. CDR3 length: 18 residues. For the CDR3, the DNA is TGTGCCAGCAGTTACCAAGCGCCGGACAGGGGATTAGGGGAAAAACTGTTTTTT. Its protein is CASSYQAPDRGLGEKLFF.

This chain joins TRBV5-1 and TRBJ2-1, with D uncertain. Germline V gene lookup returns CDR1 SGHRS and CDR2 YFSETQ. This CDR3 has 15 amino acids. V lost 0 bases and J 2 bases, leaving 9 bases between the germline ends. The CDR3 sequence: CASSLGPTAYNEQFF. The CDR3 coding sequence is TGCGCCAGCAGCTTGGGTCCGACTGCCTACAATGAGCAGTTCTTC.

The chain uses TRBV27 and TRBJ2-1, with D tentatively TRBD2 (5 bases). Germline CDR1 and CDR2: MNHEY and SMNVEV (reference sequence). V was shortened by 5 bases and J by 6 bases, with 20 bases between the two germline ends. This CDR3 has 16 residues. CDR3 bases: TGTGCCAGCAGTCCCCCCCCGGGAAAGACTTTCAATGAGCAGTTCTTC. This sequence encodes CASSPPPGKTFNEQFF.

This clone was recorded once. The chain is built from TRBV5-1 and TRBJ2-3, with a possible D match to TRBD2 (6 bases). CDR3 length equals 15 residues. Per the germline V gene, CDR1 is SGHRS and CDR2 is YFSETQ. Trimming removed 1 base at V and 4 bases at J, with 13 bases between. For the CDR3, the DNA is TGCGCCAGCAGCTTGTCTAGCGCGGACTCAGATACGCAGTATTTT. Its translation: CASSLSSADSDTQYF.

This clone was seen once. The chain is built from TRBV4-2 and TRBJ1-2; no firm D call. With 0 bases removed from V and 8 bases from J, the gap between germline ends came to 10 bases. Germline V gene sequence: CDR1 LGHNA, CDR2 YNFKEQ. The CDR3 loop spans 13 amino acids. The CDR3 nucleotides read TGTGCCAGCAGCCAAGATTCCCTGGGCGGCTACACCTTC. Protein product: CASSQDSLGGYTF.

CDR3 sequence: CACIAASSYNEQFF. The CDR3 DNA reads TGTGCCTGTATAGCGGCGAGCTCCTACAATGAGCAGTTCTTC. The rearrangement uses TRBV30 and TRBJ2-1, with a weak D call TRBD2 (6 bases). Trimming removed 6 bases at V and 0 bases at J, with 12 bases between. The CDR3 spans 14 residues. Germline CDR1 GTSNPN, CDR2 SVGIG (reference sequence).

This clone was seen more than once but under ten times. V usage is TRBV6-2 or TRBV6-3 and J usage is TRBJ1-4; 7 bases line up with TRBD1. V dropped 5 bases and J dropped 12; count of bases not matched to a gene: 12. CDR1 and CDR2 from the germline V gene are MNHEY and SVGEGT. This CDR3 has 14 residues. CDR3 DNA: TGTGCCAGCAGTACATCTCGGGACAGACGGGAACTGTTTTTT. Translation: CASSTSRDRRELFF.

This clone has just one count. The CDR3 protein is CASSSVTDNEQFF. The CDR3 region has the DNA TGCGCCAGCAGCTCGGTGACAGACAATGAGCAGTTCTTC. This sequence joins TRBV5-1 and TRBJ2-1; tentative D call: TRBD1 (5 bases). V was pared by 3 bases and J by 5 bases, with 9 bases between. CDR1 is SGHRS, CDR2 YFSETQ, per germline. The CDR3 runs to 13 residues.

This clone was counted only a few times. The rearrangement uses TRBV29-1 and TRBJ1-4, with 8 bases fitting TRBD1. The junction had 9 bases not matched to a gene; V was cut back by 6 bases and J by 6 bases. This CDR3 has 14 amino acids. Germline-derived CDR1 and CDR2 are SQVTM and ANQGSEA. In DNA, the CDR3 is TGCAGCGTCGCTACAGGGGGGGATTATGAAAAACTGTTTTTT. This encodes CSVATGGDYEKLFF.

The chain is built from TRBV5-8 and TRBJ2-5; 14 bases match TRBD2. The CDR3 runs to 17 residues. Per the germline V gene, CDR1 is SGHTS and CDR2 is YDEGEE. The junction had 10 bases not matched to a gene; V was cut back by 4 bases and J by 5 bases. The CDR3 bases are TGTGCCAGCAGCACCGGGACTAGCGGGGGTTTGGTGGAGACCCAGTACTTC. Amino acids: CASSTGTSGGLVETQYF.

V and J are TRBV14 and TRBJ1-6, with D uncertain. Germline V lookup: CDR1 SGHDN, CDR2 FVKESK. V dropped 4 bases and J dropped 9 bases, with 13 bases sitting between them. There are 14 residues in the CDR3. CDR3 nucleotide sequence: TGTGCCAGCAGCCCGCGGATGGGGAGTTCACCCCTCCACTTT. It specifies CASSPRMGSSPLHF.

The chain recombines TRBV10-2 with TRBJ2-7; possible D gene TRBD2, 5 bases. The CDR3 contains 13 residues. The germline CDR1 and CDR2 sequences are WSHSY and SAAADI. V was shortened by 6 bases and J by 2 bases, with 11 bases between the two germline ends. The CDR3 protein is CASRDFQAYEQYF. Here the CDR3 DNA reads TGCGCCAGCAGGGACTTTCAAGCCTACGAGCAGTACTTC.

This clone was observed once. The CDR3 DNA follows: TGTGCCAGCAGTGAACAAACAGTTACCTACGAGCAGTACTTC. It codes for CASSEQTVTYEQYF. The V and J genes are TRBV6-1 and TRBJ2-7, with D uncertain. This CDR3 has 14 amino acids. V gave up 2 bases and J gave up 2 bases, with 10 bases separating them. Looked up from germline, CDR1 is MNHNS and CDR2 is SASEGT.

This sequence joins TRBV10-3 and TRBJ2-5; TRBD1 agrees at 10 bases. Unmatched junction bases numbered 26, after V lost 8 bases and J lost 5 bases. Germline CDR1 and CDR2: ENHRY and SYGVKD. The CDR3 length is 20 residues. The CDR3 spells CAIGVQGQGSRGPYWETQYF. In DNA form, the CDR3 reads TGTGCCATCGGCGTGCAGGGACAGGGGAGTAGGGGGCCTTATTGGGAGACCCAGTACTTC.

This rearrangement joins TRBV6-5 to TRBJ2-7; tentatively, D is TRBD1 (5 bases). Germline-derived CDR1 and CDR2 are MNHEY and SVGAGI. V lost 6 bases and J lost 0, with 15 bases in between. The CDR3 length is 15 residues. The CDR3 DNA follows: TGTGCCAGCAGAAACAAACAGGTAGCCTCCTACGAGCAGTACTTC. This codes for CASRNKQVASYEQYF.

The rearrangement links TRBV10-3 to TRBJ2-3, with 9 bases that match TRBD1. The CDR3 length is 16 residues. Per germline, CDR1 ENHRY and CDR2 SYGVKD. J was trimmed by 1 base and V by 5 bases; bases with no gene match: 7. The CDR3 DNA sequence: TGTGCCATCAGTCTACAGGGGGCGGTGGGCACAGATACGCAGTATTTT. Amino acids: CAISLQGAVGTDTQYF.